Below are 10 T cell receptor beta chains sequenced from a single sample in a study of blood T cell repertoires in COVID-19. The table came from immunoSEQ multiplex PCR; TCRdb's copy has only in-frame clones and leaves some out. Here the sample spans about 160,000 clones, under 85% being singletons. The sample was peripheral blood. The receptor set was obtained from a man aged 70 or older who had recovered from COVID-19.

The chain uses TRBV20-1 and TRBJ2-5; no definite D call. CDR1 and CDR2 from the germline V gene are DFQATT and SNEGSKA (reference sequence). The CDR3 totals 11 residues. Trimming cost V 5 bases and J 2 bases, with 6 bases left between them. The CDR3 is CSAVRQETQYF. Written as DNA, the CDR3 is TGCAGTGCTGTTAGACAAGAGACCCAGTACTTC.

CDR3 nucleotide sequence: TGTGCCAGCATGCATAGCTACTCTGGGGCCAACGTCCTGACTTTC. This sequence encodes CASMHSYSGANVLTF. This rearrangement joins TRBV6-5 to TRBJ2-6; D call uncertain. Germline V CDR1 and CDR2: MNHEY, SVGAGI. The V and J ends lost 7 bases and 0 bases respectively, with 10 bases between them. The CDR3 spans 15 residues.

The chain combines TRBV12-5 with TRBJ1-1; 8 bases are a match to TRBD1. The CDR3 length is 14 residues. Germline CDR1 and CDR2: LGHNT and FRNRAP. The V and J ends lost 1 base and 6 bases, in that order; junction bases with no gene match: 4. DNA of the CDR3: TGTGCTAGTGGTTTGGGGACAGGGAGAGCTGAAGCTTTCTTT. This encodes CASGLGTGRAEAFF.

J is TRBJ2-7 and V is TRBV5-1; 9 bases match TRBD1. The CDR3 is made up of 15 amino acids. J gave up 3 bases and V 4 bases, and 8 bases lay outside the gene matches. Germline CDR1 and CDR2: SGHRS and YFSETQ. CDR3 amino acids: CASSPGTGNSYEQYF. CDR3 coding DNA: TGCGCCAGCAGCCCCGGGACAGGGAATAGCTACGAGCAGTACTTC.

V and J are TRBV7-9 and TRBJ1-1; D is perhaps TRBD1 (5 bases). V was pared by 7 bases and J by 5 bases, with 17 bases between. The germline V gene has CDR1 SEHNR and CDR2 FQNEAQ (reference sequence). This CDR3 spans 14 amino acids. As DNA, the CDR3 is TGTGCCAGCAAGAGGCAGGGTGAAGGAACTGAAGCTTTCTTT. It codes for CASKRQGEGTEAFF.

The chain combines TRBV29-1 with TRBJ1-1; D is undetermined. V dropped 1 base and J dropped 2 bases, with 11 bases sitting between them. The CDR3 loop spans 14 amino acids. CDR1 SQVTM and CDR2 ANQGSEA come from the germline V gene. CDR3 protein: CSVEVLAENTEAFF. The DNA of the CDR3 is TGCAGCGTTGAAGTTCTGGCAGAAAACACTGAAGCTTTCTTT.

CDR3 sequence: CASSFQGAEGYTF. Written as DNA, the CDR3 is TGTGCCAGCAGTTTCCAGGGGGCGGAGGGCTACACCTTC. The rearrangement joins TRBV12-3 or TRBV12-4 to TRBJ1-2, with 8 bases identical to TRBD1. Trimming took 3 bases from V and 8 from J; bases not matched to a gene: 5. This CDR3 contains 13 residues.

CDR3 sequence (DNA): TGTGCCAGCAGCCAAGGCCCCACCAGCCAAGAGACCCAGTACTTC. As protein: CASSQGPTSQETQYF. The V and J genes are TRBV3-1 (or the pseudogene TRBV3-2) and TRBJ2-5; D is unresolved. Germline CDR1 is LGHDT and CDR2 is YNNKEL (reference sequence). V shed 1 base and J shed 1 base, with 10 bases lying between them. CDR3 length: 15 amino acids.

The CDR3 reads CASSLGYGLAGAYEQYF. The CDR3 DNA follows: TGTGCCAGTAGTCTGGGATATGGGCTAGCGGGAGCATACGAGCAGTACTTC. The chain links TRBV19 to TRBJ2-7, with 10 bases matching TRBD2. There are 17 residues in the CDR3. V shed 5 bases, J shed 4 bases, and the junction held 14 bases outside the gene matches. Germline values: CDR1 LNHDA, CDR2 SQIVND (reference sequence).

This rearrangement joins TRBV27 to TRBJ1-1; 7 bases align to TRBD1. CDR3 length: 13 amino acids. Germline CDR1 reads MNHEY; CDR2 reads SMNVEV (reference sequence). Unmatched junction bases numbered 8, after V lost 2 bases and J lost 11 bases. DNA for the CDR3: TGTGCCAGCAGTTTAACAGGGGATGTCGCGGCTTTCTTT. Translating gives CASSLTGDVAAFF.